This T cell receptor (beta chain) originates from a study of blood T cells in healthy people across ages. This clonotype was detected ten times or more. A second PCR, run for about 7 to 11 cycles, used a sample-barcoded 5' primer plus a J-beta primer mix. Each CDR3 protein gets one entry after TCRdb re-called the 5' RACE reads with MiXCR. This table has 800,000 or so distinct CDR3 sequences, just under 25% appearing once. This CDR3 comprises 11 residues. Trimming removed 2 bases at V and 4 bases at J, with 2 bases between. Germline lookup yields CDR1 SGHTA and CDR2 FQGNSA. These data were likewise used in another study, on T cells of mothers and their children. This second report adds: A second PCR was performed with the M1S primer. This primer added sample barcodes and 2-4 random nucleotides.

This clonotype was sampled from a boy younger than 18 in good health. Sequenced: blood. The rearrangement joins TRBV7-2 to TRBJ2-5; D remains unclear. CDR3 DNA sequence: TGTGCCAGCAGCTTATCAGAGACCCAGTACTTC. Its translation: CASSLSETQYF.